One and the same sample provided the 2 T cell receptor beta chains below, sequenced in a study of beta chain features in type 1 diabetes. Findings and caveats of the study: A moderate, significant TCRB CDR3 shortening appeared in type 1 diabetes across four CD4+ subsets.

These receptors' targets are unknown. TCRB transcripts that were expressed got sequenced, as all of the isolated RNA had been reverse transcribed. Only in-frame clones appear in the TCRdb table, and some are missing; sequencing was by immunoSEQ multiplex PCR. The sample lists about 340,000 clones, about 13% occurring once. The sample taken for sequencing was naive CD4+ T cells from blood. These receptors were taken from a woman between 18 and 29 years old with type 1 diabetes.

The chain has TRBV11-3 and TRBJ2-1, with 9 bases aligning to TRBD2. Germline V CDR1 and CDR2: SGHNT, YENEEA. CDR3 size: 15 residues. V was pared by 5 bases and J by 6 bases, with 8 bases of the junction left unmatched. As DNA, the CDR3 is TGTGCCAGCAGCCCCGGGGTAGCGGGAGTCAATGAGCAGTTCTTC. It translates to CASSPGVAGVNEQFF.

In this sample, this clone turned up a few times. This chain links TRBV19 with TRBJ2-3, with D unclear. Trimming removed 4 bases at V and 1 base at J, with 9 bases between. Germline lookup yields CDR1 LNHDA and CDR2 SQIVND (reference sequence). This CDR3 is built from 14 residues. CDR3 in DNA: TGTGCCAGTAGTAACTACCCCCGCACAGATACGCAGTATTTT. This gives the protein CASSNYPRTDTQYF.